Listed below are T cell receptor beta chains from one sample, sequenced in a study of blood T cell repertoires in COVID-19. The protocol was immunoSEQ multiplex PCR, while the TCRdb copy is restricted to in-frame clones and leaves out a portion. In the table there are about 250,000 clones, about 93% of which are singletons. Sequenced input: PBMCs or T cells enriched from blood (not recorded which). All receptors come from a woman aged 18-29 years who had recovered from COVID-19. Both conserved end residues are trimmed from each CDR3. Fields, in order: clone size, V gene, J gene, D gene, CDR3 protein. D genes are given only for firm matches. Part of the rows lack a size; the others show once, few, many or a class for expanded clones.

-	TRBV11-2	TRBJ2-1	TRBD2	ASSLLTSGPYNEQF
-	TRBV2	TRBJ2-7	TRBD2	ASTRLAGGFEQY
-	TRBV28	TRBJ1-5	-	ASSATDFSNQPQH
-	TRBV11-2	TRBJ1-1	TRBD1	ASSYTGGRTEAF
many	TRBV6-4	TRBJ2-3	TRBD2	ASSGAASGSTDTQY
-	TRBV5-1	TRBJ2-7	TRBD2	ASSLKLAGGYEQY
-	TRBV4-3	TRBJ2-3	-	ASSQDLGGGGTDTQY
few	TRBV3-1/TRBV3-2	TRBJ2-3	-	ASSQGPTVLDTQY
-	TRBV25-1	TRBJ1-6	-	ASRETAGRSPLH
-	TRBV15	TRBJ2-2	-	ATSRDRAYSNTGELF
-	TRBV28	TRBJ1-4	-	ASSSPTGREEKLF
once	TRBV5-6	TRBJ2-1	-	ASSSVGDRLNNEQF
-	TRBV3-1/TRBV3-2	TRBJ2-1	-	ASTYGLRINEQF
-	TRBV6-5	TRBJ1-4	-	ASLTQGGEKLF
-	TRBV4-2	TRBJ1-2	-	ASSQEQLSNYGYT
-	TRBV18	TRBJ1-1	-	ASSPMTENTEAF
-	TRBV6-1	TRBJ2-7	TRBD1	ASSEAAGWTGGYEQY
-	TRBV7-8	TRBJ1-2	TRBD1	ASSPHRDRAAGYT
-	TRBV27	TRBJ1-1	TRBD1	ASSLRTGPNTEAF
-	TRBV28	TRBJ2-5	-	ASSLDSETQY
-	TRBV5-1	TRBJ1-4	-	ASGGDGVNEKLF
-	TRBV11-3	TRBJ2-1	TRBD2	ASSFLAGAYNEQF